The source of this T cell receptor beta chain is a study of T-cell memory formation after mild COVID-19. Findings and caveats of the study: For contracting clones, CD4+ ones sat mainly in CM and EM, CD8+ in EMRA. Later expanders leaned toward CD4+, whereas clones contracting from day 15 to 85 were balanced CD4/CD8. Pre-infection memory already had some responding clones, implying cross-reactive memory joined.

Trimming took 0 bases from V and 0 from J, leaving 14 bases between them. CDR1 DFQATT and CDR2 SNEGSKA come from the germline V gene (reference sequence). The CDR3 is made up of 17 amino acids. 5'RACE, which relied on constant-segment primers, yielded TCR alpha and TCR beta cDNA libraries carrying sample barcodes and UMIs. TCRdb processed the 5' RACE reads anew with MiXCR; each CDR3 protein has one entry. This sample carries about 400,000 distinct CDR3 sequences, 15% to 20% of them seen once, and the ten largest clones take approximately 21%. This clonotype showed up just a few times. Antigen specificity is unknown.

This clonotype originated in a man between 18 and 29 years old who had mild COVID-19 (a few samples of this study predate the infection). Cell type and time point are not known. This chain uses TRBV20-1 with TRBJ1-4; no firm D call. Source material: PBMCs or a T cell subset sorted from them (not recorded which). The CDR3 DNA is TGCAGTGCTAGAGATGATAGGCACTTTGCAACTAATGAAAAACTGTTTTTT. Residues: CSARDDRHFATNEKLFF.